This TCR beta chain emerged from a study of T cells after yellow fever vaccination. Study overall: Fractions containing few cells were prepared with SMART-Seq v4 Ultra Low Input. The study's findings and limits: The study noted that FACS-sorted repertoires could contain abundant clonotypes contaminating from the bulk population. Among primary-vaccination clones, most reappeared after the booster, at roughly 96% for CD4 and more than 85% for CD8.

Each CDR3 protein gets one entry after TCRdb re-called the 5' RACE reads with MiXCR. This sample carries around 100,000 distinct CDR3 sequences, 6.5% to 9% of them seen once, and the ten largest clones take around 25%. V lost 8 bases, J lost 9 bases, and 6 bases stayed unmatched. CDR1 MNHEY and CDR2 SMNVEV come from the germline V gene (reference sequence). This CDR3 spans 12 amino acids. This clonotype was counted a few times. Its cognate antigen is unknown. Here the sequenced sample was CD8+ T cells sorted from PBMCs, taken 45 days after the yellow fever booster vaccination. The sequence was obtained from a young man who received the YFV17D yellow fever vaccine. The V gene is TRBV27, the J gene TRBJ2-4; the match to TRBD2 covers 8 bases. For the CDR3, the DNA is TGTGCCAGCGGAGGCGGGGGGACCATTCAGTACTTC. Encoded protein: CASGGGGTIQYF.